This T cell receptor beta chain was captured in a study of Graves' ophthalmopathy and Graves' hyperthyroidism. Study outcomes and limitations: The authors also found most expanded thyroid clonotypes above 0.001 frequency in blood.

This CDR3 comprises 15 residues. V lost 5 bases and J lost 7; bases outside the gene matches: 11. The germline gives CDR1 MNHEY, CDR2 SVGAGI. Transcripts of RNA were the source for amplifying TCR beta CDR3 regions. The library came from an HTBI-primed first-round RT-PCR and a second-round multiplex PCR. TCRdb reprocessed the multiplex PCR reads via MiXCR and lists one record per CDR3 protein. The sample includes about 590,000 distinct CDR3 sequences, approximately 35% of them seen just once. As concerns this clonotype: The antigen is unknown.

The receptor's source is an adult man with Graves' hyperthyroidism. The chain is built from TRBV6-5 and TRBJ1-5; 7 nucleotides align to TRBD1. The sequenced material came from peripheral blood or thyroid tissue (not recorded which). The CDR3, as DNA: TGTGCCAGCAGTACCTCGACAGGGTCGGGGCAGCCCCAGCATTTT. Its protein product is CASSTSTGSGQPQHF.